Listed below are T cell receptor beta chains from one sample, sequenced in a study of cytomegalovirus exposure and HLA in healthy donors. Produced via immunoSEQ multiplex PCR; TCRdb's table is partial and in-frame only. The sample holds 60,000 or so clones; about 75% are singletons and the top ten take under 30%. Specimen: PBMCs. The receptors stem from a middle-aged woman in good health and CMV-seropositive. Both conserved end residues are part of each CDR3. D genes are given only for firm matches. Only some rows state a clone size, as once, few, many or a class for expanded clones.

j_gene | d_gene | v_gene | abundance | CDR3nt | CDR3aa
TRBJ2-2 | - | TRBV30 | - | TGTGCCTGGGCGGACAGTTACACCGGGGAGCTGTTTTTT | CAWADSYTGELFF
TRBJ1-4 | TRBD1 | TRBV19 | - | TGTGCCACCGCGGTGGGACAGGGGTCCCAAGGAACTAATGAAAAACTGTTTTTT | CATAVGQGSQGTNEKLFF
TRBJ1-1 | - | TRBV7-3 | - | TGTGCCAGCAGCCTTAGGTCCCAGGGTAGTGCTTTCTTT | CASSLRSQGSAFF
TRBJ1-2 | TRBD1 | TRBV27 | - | TGTGCCAGCAGAGAGACAGGGGGCTCCTATGGCTACACCTTC | CASRETGGSYGYTF
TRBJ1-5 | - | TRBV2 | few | TGTGCCAGCAGTGAAACAGCCTCTGATCAGCCCCAGCATTTT | CASSETASDQPQHF
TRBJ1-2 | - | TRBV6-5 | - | TGTGCCAGCAGTGACAGCATAAACTATGGCTACACCTTC | CASSDSINYGYTF
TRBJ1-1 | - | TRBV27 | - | TGTGCCAGCAGTTTTTCCAGGGCGACTGAAGCTTTCTTT | CASSFSRATEAFF
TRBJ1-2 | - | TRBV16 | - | TGTGCCAGCAGCCCTCAGGGAAGAGATGGCTACACCTTC | CASSPQGRDGYTF
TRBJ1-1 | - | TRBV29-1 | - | TGCAGCGTCTTGGACATCCCTGGGACTGAAGCTTTCTTT | CSVLDIPGTEAFF
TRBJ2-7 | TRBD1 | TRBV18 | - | TGTGCCAGCTCTCTAGGGACAGCCTCCTACGAGCAGTACTTC | CASSLGTASYEQYF
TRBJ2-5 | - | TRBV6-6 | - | TGTGCCAGCAGCCCTAGTGCATTGCCAGAGACCCAGTACTTC | CASSPSALPETQYF
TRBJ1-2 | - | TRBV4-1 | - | TGCGCCAGCAGCCAGCCCTGGGGCGACGACTATGGCTACACCTTC | CASSQPWGDDYGYTF
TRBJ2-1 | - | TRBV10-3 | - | TGTGCCATCAGTTTCGAGAATGAGCAGTTCTTC | CAISFENEQFF
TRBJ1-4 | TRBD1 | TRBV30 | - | TGTGCCTCAGGACAGGGGGACGAAAAGCTGTTTTTT | CASGQGDEKLFF
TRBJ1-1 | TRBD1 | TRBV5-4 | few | TGTGCCAGCAGCTGGGGGACAGGGCAGGGCACTGAAGCTTTCTTT | CASSWGTGQGTEAFF
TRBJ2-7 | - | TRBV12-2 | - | TGTGCACTCCCCCAGCGGGGTTACGAGCAGTACTTC | CALPQRGYEQYF
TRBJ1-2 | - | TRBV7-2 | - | TGTGCCAGCAGCCCGGTGGCGGGGGCTAACTATGGCTACACCTTC | CASSPVAGANYGYTF
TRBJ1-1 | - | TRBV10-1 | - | TGCGCCAGCAGCCAACATCGGGGGACTGAAGCTTTCTTT | CASSQHRGTEAFF
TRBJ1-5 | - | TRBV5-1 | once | TGCGCCAGCCACCCTGGGGGGGGACCCCCAAATCAGCCCCAGCATTTT | CASHPGGGPPNQPQHF
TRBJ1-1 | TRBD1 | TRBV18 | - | TGTGCCAGCTCACCCTCGGGACAGAATGAAGCTTTCTTT | CASSPSGQNEAFF
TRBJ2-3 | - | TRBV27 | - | TGTGCCAGCGCACGGCGGCTCCTCGACCTCACAGATACGCAGTATTTT | CASARRLLDLTDTQYF
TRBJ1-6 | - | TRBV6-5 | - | TGTGCCAGCAGTTACTCTCGAGGGGGGGGATCACCCCTCCACTTT | CASSYSRGGGSPLHF
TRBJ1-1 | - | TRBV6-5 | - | TGTGCCAGCTTCCGTGTAGGAGTTACTGCTGAAGCTTTCTTT | CASFRVGVTAEAFF
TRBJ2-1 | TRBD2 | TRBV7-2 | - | TGTGCCAGCAGCGACGTACTGGGGGGGAGAAGGCAGTTCTTC | CASSDVLGGRRQFF
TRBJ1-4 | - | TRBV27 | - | TGTGCCAGCAGCCCGTTCGGGGGGGTCGGGGAAAAACTGTTTTTT | CASSPFGGVGEKLFF
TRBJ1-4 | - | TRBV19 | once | TGTGCCAGTAGTCCGCGCCGCCTTGATGAAAAACTGTTTTTT | CASSPRRLDEKLFF
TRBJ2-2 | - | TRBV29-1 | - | TGCAGCGGAGGGTACCGGGATTCCACCGGGGAGCTGTTTTTT | CSGGYRDSTGELFF
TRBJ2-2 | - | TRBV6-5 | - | TGTGCCAGCAGAGGGGGCTGGGGGGACGGGGAGCTGTTTTTT | CASRGGWGDGELFF
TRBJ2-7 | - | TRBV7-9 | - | TGTGCCAGCAGCTTAGTGGGGGGAGTTTACGAGCAGTACTTC | CASSLVGGVYEQYF
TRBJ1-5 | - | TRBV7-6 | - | TGTGCCAGCAGTCCTTATAGCAATCAGCCCCAGCATTTT | CASSPYSNQPQHF
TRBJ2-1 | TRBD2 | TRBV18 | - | TGTGCCAGCTTCTCCGTTGGGGGGGATGAGCAGTTCTTC | CASFSVGGDEQFF
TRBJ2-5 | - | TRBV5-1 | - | TGCGCCAGCAGCCCCCTTGTATCCTACGGGGAGCAGTACTTC | CASSPLVSYGEQYF
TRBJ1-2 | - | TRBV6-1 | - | TGTGCCAGCAGTGTGGCCTTGAGCGGCGGCTACACCTTC | CASSVALSGGYTF
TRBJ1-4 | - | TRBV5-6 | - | TGTGCCAGCAGCTTCCGACAGCTCAATGAAAAACTGTTTTTT | CASSFRQLNEKLFF
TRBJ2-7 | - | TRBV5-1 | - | TGCGCCAGCAGCTTGCGGGGGAACAGGGGTGGTTACGAGCAGTACTTC | CASSLRGNRGGYEQYF
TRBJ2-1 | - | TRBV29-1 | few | TGCAGCGTTGGGGGGCAAAGCTCCTACAATGAGCAGTTCTTC | CSVGGQSSYNEQFF
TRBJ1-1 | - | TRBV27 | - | TGTGCCAGCAGTTTAGCAGGGCCTGGGGCCATGAACACTGAAGCTTTCTTT | CASSLAGPGAMNTEAFF
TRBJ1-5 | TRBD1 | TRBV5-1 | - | TGCGCCAGCAGCTCCACAGGGGCCCCGGATCAGCCCCAGCATTTT | CASSSTGAPDQPQHF
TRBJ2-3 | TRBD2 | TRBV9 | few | TGTGCCAGCAGCCCTTCGGGCGGGAGAACCACAGATACGCAGTATTTT | CASSPSGGRTTDTQYF
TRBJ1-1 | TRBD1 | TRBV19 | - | TGTGCCAGTAGTGGGGACAGGGGACGTGAGACTGAAGCTTTCTTT | CASSGDRGRETEAFF
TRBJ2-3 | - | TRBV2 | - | TGTGCCAGCAGTGACTTTGGCCGCAGCACAGATACGCAGTATTTT | CASSDFGRSTDTQYF
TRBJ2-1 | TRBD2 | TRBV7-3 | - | TGTGCCAGCAGCGCGACTAGCGGGGGGCTGAATGAGCAGTTCTTC | CASSATSGGLNEQFF
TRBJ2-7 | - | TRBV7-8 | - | TGTGCCAGCAGCGGGGATGGGACTTTTACCTACGAGCAGTACTTC | CASSGDGTFTYEQYF
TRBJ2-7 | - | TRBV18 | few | TGTGCCAGCTCTACTATTGGACAGGAGCAGTACTTC | CASSTIGQEQYF
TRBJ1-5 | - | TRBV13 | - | TGTGCCAGCAGCTTAAACGGGGGTCAGCCCCAGCATTTT | CASSLNGGQPQHF
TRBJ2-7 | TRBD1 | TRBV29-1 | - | TGCAGCGTTGAAAGAGGACAGGGATCCTACGAGCAGTACTTC | CSVERGQGSYEQYF
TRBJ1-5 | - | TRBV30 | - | TGTGCCTGGAGCGGGACATCTAGCAATCAGCCCCAGCATTTT | CAWSGTSSNQPQHF
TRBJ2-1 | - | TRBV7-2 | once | TGTGCCAGCAGCTTAGCTGCAGCGGGCTACAATGAGCAGTTCTTC | CASSLAAAGYNEQFF
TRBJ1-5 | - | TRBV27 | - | TGTGCCAGCAGTTTAAGTTCGGCCCGGGTACCCCAGCATTTT | CASSLSSARVPQHF
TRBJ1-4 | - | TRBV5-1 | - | TGCGCCAGCAGCGCCACAGGAACAACTAATGAAAAACTGTTTTTT | CASSATGTTNEKLFF
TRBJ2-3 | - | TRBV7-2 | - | TGTGCCAGCAGCCAGGCCCCTACTGGGGGGTCCACAGATACGCAGTATTTT | CASSQAPTGGSTDTQYF
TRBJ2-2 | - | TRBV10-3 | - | TGTGCCATCAGTGAGTCGGGGCAGGGGCCAGGCGGGGAGCTGTTTTTT | CAISESGQGPGGELFF
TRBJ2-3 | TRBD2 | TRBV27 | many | TGTGCCAGCAGTTCAGCTAGCGGGGTCAATATGGATACGCAGTATTTT | CASSSASGVNMDTQYF